The clone carrying this T cell receptor beta chain was seen repeatedly, ten times or more. Trimming removed 0 bases from V and 4 bases from J, with 7 bases in between. Per the germline V gene, CDR1 is SGHRS and CDR2 is YFSETQ. The CDR3 runs to 13 residues. This sample was included in a study of response to subunit inactivated influenza vaccine. Via MiXCR, TCRdb re-called the RT-PCR reads, giving one row per CDR3 protein. The sample yields roughly 780,000 distinct CDR3 sequences, approximately 18% seen once. The material sequenced was PBMCs from blood, taken around 5 days after vaccination. The genes are TRBV5-1 and TRBJ1-1, with D unclear. The clonotype was recovered from a man aged 50 to 60 who received an inactivated influenza vaccine. The CDR3 spells CASSLETTTEAFF. The DNA of the CDR3 is TGCGCCAGCAGCTTGGAAACCACCACTGAAGCTTTCTTT.